Following are 24 T cell receptor beta chains from one sample sequenced in a study of blood T cell repertoires in COVID-19 (dated by TCRdb to 2018 to 2021). Library preparation used the immunoSEQ multiplex PCR assay. TCRdb provides this immuneACCESS table in a form limited to in-frame rearrangements. Some clones are lacking; in checked studies, under half of them reflect an unresolved V gene, and why the rest are absent is not known. This sample has over 65,000 clones in its table, and roughly three quarters of those were observed once. The ten largest clones capture 9.2% of the sample. The specimen sequenced was peripheral blood. These receptors were collected from a human donor in a cohort sampled during active COVID-19.

This clone was recorded only once. This chain uses TRBV7-3 with TRBJ2-3, with D tentatively TRBD2 (6 bases). Deletions cut 0 bases from V and 3 bases from J, with 13 bases between. The V gene's germline CDR1 is SGHTA and CDR2 FQGTGA. This CDR3 contains 16 residues. The DNA for the CDR3 is TGTGCCAGCAGCTTAACGATCCCGGGAGTGACAGATACGCAGTATTTT. Encoded protein: CASSLTIPGVTDTQYF.

V usage is TRBV19 and J usage is TRBJ2-1; TRBD2 aligns across 13 bases. V trimming: 3 bases; J trimming: 0 bases; junction bases outside the gene matches: 8. This CDR3 has 19 amino acids. CDR1 LNHDA and CDR2 SQIVND come from the germline V gene (reference sequence). The CDR3 loop is CASSITGTSGMLSYNEQFF. In DNA form, the CDR3 reads TGTGCCAGTAGTATCACCGGGACTAGCGGGATGCTCTCCTACAATGAGCAGTTCTTC. Filled out from reference TRBV19 and TRBJ2-1, the complete variable domain reads DGGITQSPKYLFRKEGQNVTLSCEQNLNHDAMYWYRQDPGQGLRLIYYSQIVNDFQKGDIAEGYSVSREKKESFPLTVTSAQKNPTAFYLCASSITGTSGMLSYNEQFFGPGTRLTVL.

The gene calls are TRBV11-2 and TRBJ2-1, with 7 bases that match TRBD2. The CDR3 has 19 amino acids. From germline, CDR1 is SGHAT and CDR2 FQNNGV. Germline trimming cut 4 bases from V and 6 bases from J; bases unmatched to any gene: 21. CDR3 loop: CASSYSSFGRAGVGNEQFF. CDR3 DNA sequence: TGTGCCAGCAGCTACTCTTCATTTGGTAGGGCGGGAGTGGGCAATGAGCAGTTCTTC.

This chain joins TRBV7-2 and TRBJ2-3; 9 nucleotides align to TRBD2. Germline V gene sequence: CDR1 SGHTA, CDR2 FQGNSA. The CDR3 spans 16 residues. V was pared by 4 bases and J by 3 bases, with 8 bases of the junction left unmatched. The CDR3 spells CASSSGTSYRTDTQYF. In DNA, the CDR3 is TGTGCCAGCAGCTCCGGGACTAGCTATCGAACAGATACGCAGTATTTT.

The chain recombines TRBV28 with TRBJ2-7; D perhaps matches TRBD2 (5 bases). Trimming took 6 bases from V and 2 from J, leaving 11 bases between them. The germline CDR1 and CDR2 sequences are MDHEN and SYDVKM. The CDR3 loop spans 13 amino acids. CDR3 bases: TGTGCCAGCAGGGGTGGAGGCACCTACGAGCAGTACTTC. As protein: CASRGGGTYEQYF.

This chain links TRBV11-2 with TRBJ2-1, with D unresolved. Germline V gives CDR1 SGHAT, CDR2 FQNNGV. The length of the CDR3 is 15 residues. V was clipped by 2 bases and J by 3 bases, with 11 bases between them. Here the CDR3 reads CASSLTPTVYNEQFF. The CDR3 DNA sequence: TGTGCCAGCAGCTTAACCCCTACAGTCTACAATGAGCAGTTCTTC.

The chain carries TRBV28 and TRBJ1-3, with 7 bases aligning to TRBD1. The V and J ends lost 4 bases and 8 bases, in that order; junction bases with no gene match: 8. The CDR3 runs to 14 residues. The V gene's germline CDR1 is MDHEN and CDR2 SYDVKM. The CDR3 DNA reads as TGTGCCAGCAGTTACCGCAGGGGGGAGGACACCATATATTTT. As protein: CASSYRRGEDTIYF.

The chain links TRBV2 to TRBJ2-2; a possible D gene is TRBD1 (6 bases). Germline CDR1 and CDR2: SNHLY and FYNNEI. CDR3 length: 14 amino acids. Trimming shortened V by 9 bases and J by 2 bases, and 13 bases separated the two germline ends. The CDR3 coding sequence is TGTGCCAGAAGGACAGAATTTAACACCGGGGAGCTGTTTTTT. Protein sequence: CARRTEFNTGELFF.

The chain recombines TRBV6-5 with TRBJ1-2, with D hard to call. There are 13 residues in the CDR3. Germline V gives CDR1 MNHEY, CDR2 SVGAGI. Trimming left V 5 bases short and J 1 base short, with 8 bases between. This chain's CDR3 is CASSPGDNYGYTF. The CDR3, as DNA: TGTGCCAGCAGTCCCGGGGATAACTATGGCTACACCTTC.

The CDR3: CASSVGTAGGWDTQYF. The DNA of the CDR3 is TGTGCCAGCAGCGTAGGAACGGCAGGGGGCTGGGATACGCAGTATTTT. The chain carries TRBV9 and TRBJ2-3; 8 nucleotides match TRBD1. Germline V lookup: CDR1 SGDLS, CDR2 YYNGEE. V was pared by 0 bases and J by 6 bases, with 9 bases of the junction left unmatched. The CDR3 loop spans 16 amino acids.

This sequence joins TRBV6-5 and TRBJ1-2; D ambiguous. Germline values: CDR1 MNHEY, CDR2 SVGAGI. The V end was cut by 9 bases, the J end by 0 bases, with 11 bases between. CDR3 size: 13 residues. CDR3 in DNA: TGTGCCAGTCTCTCCGACACTAACTATGGCTACACCTTC. Translating gives CASLSDTNYGYTF.

CDR3 bases: TGCGCCAGCAGCCCCTTGGGCCCAGATACGCAGTATTTT. Translation: CASSPLGPDTQYF. This sequence joins TRBV5-1 and TRBJ2-3; D remains unclear. The germline V gene has CDR1 SGHRS and CDR2 YFSETQ. V lost 4 bases and J 4 bases, leaving 10 bases between the germline ends. This CDR3 region has 13 residues.

V is TRBV6-5 and J is TRBJ1-2, with 8 positions matching TRBD1. The trim removed 7 bases at V and 1 base at J, leaving 2 bases unmatched. Germline assignment: CDR1 MNHEY and CDR2 SVGAGI. The CDR3 sequence is 13 residues long. CDR3: CASNRGGNYGYTF. The CDR3 DNA reads TGTGCCAGCAACAGGGGGGGTAACTATGGCTACACCTTC.

This clone showed up just a few times. V usage is TRBV30 and J usage is TRBJ1-1; 7 bases align to TRBD1. After removal of 6 bases from V and 4 bases from J, the junction contained 8 bases not matched to a gene. Germline V gene data show CDR1 as GTSNPN and CDR2 as SVGIG (reference sequence). The CDR3 extends over 13 amino acids. CDR3 nucleotide sequence: TGTGCCTGTCACGGGACAGTCGGCACTGAAGCTTTCTTT. This gives the protein CACHGTVGTEAFF.

The genes are TRBV28 and TRBJ1-1, with D unresolved. The CDR3 length is 15 residues. V was clipped by 2 bases and J by 0 bases, with 10 bases between them. Looked up from germline, CDR1 is MDHEN and CDR2 is SYDVKM. CDR3 bases: TGTGCCAGCAGTTTACTTCAGAACATGAACACTGAAGCTTTCTTT. Amino acid sequence: CASSLLQNMNTEAFF.

The chain employs TRBV19 and TRBJ2-5; the match to TRBD2 covers 8 bases. This CDR3 contains 15 residues. Germline V lookup: CDR1 LNHDA, CDR2 SQIVND (reference sequence). Trimming at V came to 4 bases and at J to 5 bases, leaving 9 bases not matched to a gene. This chain's CDR3 is CASSRASGFGETQYF. DNA of the CDR3: TGTGCCAGTAGTAGGGCTAGCGGGTTTGGGGAGACCCAGTACTTC.

The chain combines TRBV10-3 with TRBJ1-2; D is ambiguous. The CDR3 is 15 amino acids. Germline V lookup: CDR1 ENHRY, CDR2 SYGVKD. Trimming took 11 bases from V and 0 from J, leaving 19 bases between them. The CDR3 is CASMAGLIANYGYTF. DNA for the CDR3: TGTGCCTCCATGGCAGGCCTCATAGCTAACTATGGCTACACCTTC.

J is TRBJ1-1 and V is TRBV7-9, with D maybe TRBD1 (5 bases). The CDR3 has 12 amino acids. V was trimmed by 5 bases and J by 12 bases, leaving 16 bases between them. Germline V lookup: CDR1 SEHNR, CDR2 FQNEAQ (reference sequence). CDR3 residues: CASSPQGGQTFF. As DNA, the CDR3 is TGTGCCAGCAGCCCCCAGGGAGGGCAGACTTTCTTT. Using reference TRBV7-9 and TRBJ1-1 for the parts outside the CDR3, the full variable domain is DTGVSQNPRHKITKRGQNVTFRCDPISEHNRLYWYRQTLGQGPEFLTYFQNEAQLEKSRLLSDRFSAERPKGSFSTLEIQRTEQGDSAMYLCASSPQGGQTFFGQGTRLTVV.

The chain joins TRBV19 to TRBJ2-2; TRBD2 matches 10 bases. The CDR3 runs 17 residues. The V gene end was trimmed by 5 bases and the J gene end by 7 bases; junction bases not matched to a gene: 13. Germline CDR1 LNHDA, CDR2 SQIVND (reference sequence). The CDR3 DNA reads as TGTGCCAGTAGTGCCTCAACTAGCGGGATCTCGATCGGGGAGCTGTTTTTT. Encoded protein: CASSASTSGISIGELFF.

The CDR3 loop reads CASSPRTGANYGYTF. As DNA, the CDR3 is TGTGCCAGCAGCCCAAGGACAGGGGCGAACTATGGCTACACCTTC. The gene calls are TRBV9 and TRBJ1-2, with TRBD1 matching over 9 bases. The CDR3 extends over 15 amino acids. V lost 4 bases and J lost 2; bases outside the gene matches: 6. Germline CDR1 and CDR2: SGDLS and YYNGEE.

J is TRBJ1-2 and V is TRBV2; D unclear. Trimming left V 1 base short and J 4 bases short, with 4 bases between. CDR3 length: 12 residues. CDR1 and CDR2 (germline): SNHLY, FYNNEI. CDR3 region: CASSEDGYGYTF. The DNA for the CDR3 is TGTGCCAGCAGTGAAGACGGCTATGGCTACACCTTC.

The chain uses TRBV4-2 and TRBJ2-3; D gene uncertain. The CDR3 sequence is 16 residues long. The V and J ends lost 0 bases and 2 bases respectively, with 12 bases between them. Germline values: CDR1 LGHNA, CDR2 YNFKEQ. CDR3 sequence reads: CASSQDPHPNTDTQYF. The CDR3 coding sequence is TGTGCCAGCAGCCAAGACCCCCACCCTAACACAGATACGCAGTATTTT.

This clone was counted once. The rearrangement links TRBV27 to TRBJ1-6, with TRBD1 identical over 7 bases. The CDR3 runs to 14 residues. V lost 5 bases and J lost 9; bases outside the gene matches: 7. The germline CDR1 and CDR2 sequences are MNHEY and SMNVEV (reference sequence). For the CDR3, the DNA is TGTGCCAGCAGTCCGACAGGGTTTGGTTCACCCCTCCACTTT. Translating it yields CASSPTGFGSPLHF.

This clone was found once. V usage is TRBV28 and J usage is TRBJ2-1; 9 bases are shared with TRBD2. Germline CDR1 MDHEN, CDR2 SYDVKM. J gave up 7 bases and V 2 bases, and 6 bases lay outside the gene matches. The CDR3 totals 15 residues. Here the CDR3 reads CASSLRLAGLNEQFF. CDR3 sequence (DNA): TGTGCCAGCAGTTTAAGGCTAGCGGGACTAAATGAGCAGTTCTTC.